By proportion, the clone carrying this T cell receptor (delta chain) is medium-sized. A far larger clone is only one base removed, so a read error is likely. The sample originates from a study of gamma-delta T cells after stem cell transplantation. The CDR3 covers 15 residues. Germline trimming cut 5 bases from V and 2 bases from J; bases unmatched to any gene: 9. The germline V gene has CDR1 GEAIGNYY and CDR2 EKD. TCRdb processed the RT-PCR reads again with the CATT caller. The sample holds approximately 700 delta-chain clones, about 5.5% seen once. The receptor comes from a human donor. It is not recorded whose cells these are; they may come from a transplant donor. Sequenced: gamma-delta T cells. The chain joins TRDV2 to TRDJ1; 8 bases align to TRDD3. This CDR3 reads CACGTLGAPTDKLIF. CDR3 bases: TGTGCCTGTGGCACACTGGGGGCCCCTACCGATAAACTCATCTTT.